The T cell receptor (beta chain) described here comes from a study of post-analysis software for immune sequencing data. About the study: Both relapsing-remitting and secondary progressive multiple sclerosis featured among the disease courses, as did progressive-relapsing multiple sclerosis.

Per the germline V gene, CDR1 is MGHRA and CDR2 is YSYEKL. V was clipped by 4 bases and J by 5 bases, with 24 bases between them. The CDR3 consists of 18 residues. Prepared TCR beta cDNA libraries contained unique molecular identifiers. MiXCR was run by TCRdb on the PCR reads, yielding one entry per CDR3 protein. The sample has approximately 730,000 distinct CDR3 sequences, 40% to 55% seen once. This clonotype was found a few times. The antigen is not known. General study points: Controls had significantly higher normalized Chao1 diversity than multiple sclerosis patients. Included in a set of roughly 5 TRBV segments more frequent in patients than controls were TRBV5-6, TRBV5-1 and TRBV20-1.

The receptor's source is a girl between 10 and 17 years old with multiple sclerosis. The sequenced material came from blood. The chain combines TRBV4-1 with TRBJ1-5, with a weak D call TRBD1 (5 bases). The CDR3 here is CASSLTEGTARGYQPQHF. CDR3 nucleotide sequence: TGCGCCAGCAGCCTTACCGAGGGTACCGCTAGGGGTTATCAGCCCCAGCATTTT.